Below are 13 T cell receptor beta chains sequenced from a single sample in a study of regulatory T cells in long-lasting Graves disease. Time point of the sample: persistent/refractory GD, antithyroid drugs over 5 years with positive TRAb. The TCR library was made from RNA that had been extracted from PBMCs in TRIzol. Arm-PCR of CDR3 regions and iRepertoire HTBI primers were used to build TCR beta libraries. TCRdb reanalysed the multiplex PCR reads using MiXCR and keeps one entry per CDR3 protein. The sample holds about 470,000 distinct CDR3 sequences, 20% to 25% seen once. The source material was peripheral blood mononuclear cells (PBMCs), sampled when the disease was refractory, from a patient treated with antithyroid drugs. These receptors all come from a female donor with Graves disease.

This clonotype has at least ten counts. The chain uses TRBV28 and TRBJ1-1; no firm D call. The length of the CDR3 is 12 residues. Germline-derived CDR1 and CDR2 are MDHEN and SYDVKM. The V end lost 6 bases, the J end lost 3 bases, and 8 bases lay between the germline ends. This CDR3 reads CASSNSDTEAFF. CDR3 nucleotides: TGTGCCAGCAGCAACTCGGACACTGAAGCTTTCTTT.

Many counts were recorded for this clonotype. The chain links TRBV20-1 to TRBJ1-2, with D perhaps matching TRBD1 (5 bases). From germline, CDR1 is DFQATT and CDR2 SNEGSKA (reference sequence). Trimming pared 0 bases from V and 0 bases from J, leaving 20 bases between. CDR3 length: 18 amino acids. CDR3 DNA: TGCAGTGCTAGAGATACCCCAGGGCAGAGTAACTCTAACTATGGCTACACCTTC. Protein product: CSARDTPGQSNSNYGYTF.

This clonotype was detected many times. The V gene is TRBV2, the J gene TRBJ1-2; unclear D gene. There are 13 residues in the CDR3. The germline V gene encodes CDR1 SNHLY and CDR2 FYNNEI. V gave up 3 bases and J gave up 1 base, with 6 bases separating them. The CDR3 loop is CASSEPDNYGYTF. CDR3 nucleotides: TGTGCCAGCAGTGAGCCCGATAACTATGGCTACACCTTC. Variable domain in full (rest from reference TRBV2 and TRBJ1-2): EPEVTQTPSHQVTQMGQEVILRCVPISNHLYFYWYRQILGQKVEFLVSFYNNEISEKSEIFDDQFSVERPDGSNFTLKIRSTKLEDSAMYFCASSEPDNYGYTFGSGTRLTVV.

For the CDR3, the DNA is TGTGCCAGCAGCTTAGCTGGGGGAACCAGGGATACGCAGTATTTT. Its protein is CASSLAGGTRDTQYF. The chain is built from TRBV11-2 and TRBJ2-3, with D perhaps assigned TRBD1 or TRBD2 (5 bases each). V was trimmed by 1 base and J by 6 bases, leaving 14 bases between them. Per germline, CDR1 SGHAT and CDR2 FQNNGV. CDR3 length equals 15 residues.

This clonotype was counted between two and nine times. The CDR3 region is CSAKVGATEAFF. CDR3 sequence (DNA): TGCAGTGCTAAGGTGGGGGCCACTGAAGCTTTCTTT. This chain links TRBV20-1 with TRBJ1-1; a weak D match, TRBD1 (6 bases). The CDR3 has 12 amino acids. CDR1 DFQATT and CDR2 SNEGSKA come from the germline V gene (reference sequence). V gave up 4 bases and J gave up 4 bases, with 10 bases separating them.

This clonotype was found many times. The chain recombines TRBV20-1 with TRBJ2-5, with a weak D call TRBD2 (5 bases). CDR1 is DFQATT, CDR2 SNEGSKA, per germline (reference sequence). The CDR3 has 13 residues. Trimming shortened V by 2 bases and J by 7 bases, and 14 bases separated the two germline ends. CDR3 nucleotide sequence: TGCAGTGCTAGACTACGGGTTGAGGGGACCCAGTACTTC. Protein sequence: CSARLRVEGTQYF.

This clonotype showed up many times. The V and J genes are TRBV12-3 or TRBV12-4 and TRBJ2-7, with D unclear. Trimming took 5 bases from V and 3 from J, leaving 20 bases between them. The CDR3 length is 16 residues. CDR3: CASSPSRVLGYYEQYF. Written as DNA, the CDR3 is TGTGCCAGCAGTCCTAGTAGGGTCTTAGGTTACTACGAGCAGTACTTC.

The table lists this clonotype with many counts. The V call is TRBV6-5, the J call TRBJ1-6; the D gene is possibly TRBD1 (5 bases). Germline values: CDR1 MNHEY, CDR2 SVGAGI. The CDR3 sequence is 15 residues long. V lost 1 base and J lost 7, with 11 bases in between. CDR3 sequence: CASSYLDGGNSPLHF. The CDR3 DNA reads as TGTGCCAGCAGTTACTTGGACGGGGGAAATTCACCCCTCCACTTT.

In DNA, the CDR3 is TGCAGCGTTGAAGGGGAGGCCGGGACTAGCGGTAATTCCTACGAGCAGTACTTC. Amino acids: CSVEGEAGTSGNSYEQYF. V gene TRBV29-1 combines with J gene TRBJ2-7; 11 nucleotides agree with TRBD2. Trimming took 1 base from V and 1 from J; bases not matched to a gene: 12. Germline CDR1 and CDR2: SQVTM and ANQGSEA. There are 18 residues in the CDR3.

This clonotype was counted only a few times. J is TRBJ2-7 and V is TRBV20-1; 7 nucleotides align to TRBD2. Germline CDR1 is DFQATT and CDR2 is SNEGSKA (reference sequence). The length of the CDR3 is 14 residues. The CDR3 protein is CRGGDNRRWYEQYF. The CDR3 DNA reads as TGCAGGGGGGGGGATAACAGGAGATGGTACGAGCAGTACTTC.

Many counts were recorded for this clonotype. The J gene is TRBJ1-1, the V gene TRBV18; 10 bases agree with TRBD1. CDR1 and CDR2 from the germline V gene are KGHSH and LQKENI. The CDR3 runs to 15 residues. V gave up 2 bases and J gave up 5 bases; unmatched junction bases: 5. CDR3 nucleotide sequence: TGTGCCAGCTCACCAACGACAGGGGGCAAAACTGAAGCTTTCTTT. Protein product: CASSPTTGGKTEAFF.

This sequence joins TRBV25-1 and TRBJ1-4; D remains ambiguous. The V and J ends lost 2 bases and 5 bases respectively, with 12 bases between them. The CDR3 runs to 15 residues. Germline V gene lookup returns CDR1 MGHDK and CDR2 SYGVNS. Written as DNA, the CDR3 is TGTGCCAGCAGTGAAGTAGGCGGACTGAATGAAAAACTGTTTTTT. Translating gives CASSEVGGLNEKLFF.

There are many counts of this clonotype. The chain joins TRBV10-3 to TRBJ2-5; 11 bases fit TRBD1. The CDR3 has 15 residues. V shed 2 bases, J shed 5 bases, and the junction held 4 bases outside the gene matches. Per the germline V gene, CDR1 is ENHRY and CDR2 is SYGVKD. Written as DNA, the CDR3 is TGTGCCATCAGTGAGGATGGGACAGGGGGGGAGACCCAGTACTTC. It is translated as CAISEDGTGGETQYF.